What follows describes a single TCR beta chain. No antigen is known for it. Naive CD8 populations comprised CD45RO-negative cells positively selected for CCR7, excluding terminally differentiated effector memory CD45RA+ cells. All donors were healthy HIV-negative adults lacking recent acute infections or vaccinations. Within Nashville, Tennessee resided all donors, each a Caucasian adult. The data were taken from a study of shared clonotypes between healthy human individuals. Overall study findings and caveats: Naive subsets generally had larger estimated richness than memory subsets.

Trimming pared 6 bases from V and 2 bases from J, leaving 22 bases between. The CDR3 is 17 amino acids. The V gene's germline CDR1 is SGHDT and CDR2 YYEEEE. Measured with immunoSEQ multiplex PCR; TCRdb has only the in-frame clones, and not every one. The sample gives about 2.2 million clones, 85% to 95% of which show up once; more than 1.5% is in the top ten. The chain employs TRBV5-6 and TRBJ2-3; D is tentatively TRBD1 or TRBD2 (6 bases each). This receptor was identified in a man aged 18 to 30 in good health. Some clones in this sample may be carry-over from other donors' samples. The sequenced sample consisted of naive CD8+ T cells from PBMCs. CDR3 in DNA: TGTGCCAGCAAGCCCCTCGCGGAGGGGGAATTCACAGATACGCAGTATTTT. It specifies CASKPLAEGEFTDTQYF. Complete variable domain (other parts from reference TRBV5-6 and TRBJ2-3): DAGVTQSPTHLIKTRGQQVTLRCSPKSGHDTVSWYQQALGQGPQFIFQYYEEEERQRGNFPDRFSGHQFPNYSSELNVNALLLGDSALYLCASKPLAEGEFTDTQYFGPGTRLTVL.